This T cell receptor beta chain appears in the sequencing data of a study of technical replicates of blood from a handful of donors. The CDR3 has 15 amino acids. CDR1 and CDR2 from the germline V gene are SGHVS and FNYEAQ. V dropped 6 bases and J dropped 2 bases, with 14 bases sitting between them. Generated by immunoSEQ multiplex PCR, the TCRdb table keeps only in-frame clones and is missing some. This table holds around 90,000 clones, approximately 94% found once. The chain uses TRBV7-6 and TRBJ2-1; maybe TRBD2 (6 bases). Material: T cells isolated from PBMCs. The sequence was collected from a human donor in good health. The CDR3 coding sequence is TGTGCCAGCAGACCTTTACGGGGGACCTACAATGAGCAGTTCTTC. It specifies CASRPLRGTYNEQFF.